A single sample is the source of the 21 T cell receptor beta chains below, sequenced in a study of patients and donors after allogeneic stem cell transplantation. Using its own MiXCR run on the RT-PCR reads, TCRdb lists one record per CDR3 protein. The sample gives some 230,000 distinct CDR3 sequences, less than 15% of which show up once; roughly 10% is in the top ten. The source material was blood, either unsorted or a sorted T cell fraction (not recorded which). The receptors originated from a human donor who was either an allogeneic HSCT recipient or a stem cell or donor lymphocyte infusion donor (not recorded which). It is not recorded whose cells these are; they may come from a transplant donor.

This clonotype came up many times. V is TRBV5-1 and J is TRBJ1-1; D is unclear. The germline V gene encodes CDR1 SGHRS and CDR2 YFSETQ. The germline V and J ends were trimmed by 0 bases and 2 bases, with 5 bases remaining between them. This CDR3 comprises 13 residues. The CDR3 DNA follows: TGCGCCAGCAGCTTGGAGGCCAACACTGAAGCTTTCTTT. It is translated as CASSLEANTEAFF.

The chain carries TRBV2 and TRBJ2-5; TRBD2 is a possible D gene (6 bases). CDR1 and CDR2 from the germline V gene are SNHLY and FYNNEI. CDR3 length: 15 amino acids. Trimming removed 1 base from V and 1 base from J, with 10 bases in between. CDR3 loop: CASSEGSGGQETQYF. DNA of the CDR3: TGTGCCAGCAGTGAAGGTAGCGGAGGCCAAGAGACCCAGTACTTC.

V and J are TRBV30 and TRBJ1-5; possible D gene TRBD1, 6 bases. CDR3 length: 14 residues. The V end lost 5 bases, the J end lost 7 bases, and 18 bases lay between the germline ends. The germline CDR1 and CDR2 sequences are GTSNPN and SVGIG (reference sequence). CDR3 coding DNA: TGTGCCTGGCGCAAAACAGGGAGCCACCAGCCCCAGCATTTT. As protein: CAWRKTGSHQPQHF.

The sample holds many counts of this clonotype. V is TRBV2 and J is TRBJ1-1; D may be TRBD1 (6 bases). V gave up 1 base and J gave up 4 bases, with 10 bases separating them. This CDR3 spans 14 amino acids. Germline V gene lookup returns CDR1 SNHLY and CDR2 FYNNEI. The CDR3 DNA follows: TGTGCCAGCAGTGAAGGTGGGGGCCTCACTGAAGCTTTCTTT. Encoded protein: CASSEGGGLTEAFF.

This clonotype was counted only a few times. The gene calls are TRBV20-1 and TRBJ2-3; 8 positions match TRBD2. The trim removed 6 bases at V and 4 bases at J, leaving 12 bases unmatched. This CDR3 is built from 15 residues. Germline V gives CDR1 DFQATT, CDR2 SNEGSKA (reference sequence). The CDR3 loop is CSAHKGSGSADTQYF. The DNA for the CDR3 is TGCAGTGCCCATAAGGGGAGCGGGAGTGCAGATACGCAGTATTTT.

The rearrangement links TRBV5-1 to TRBJ2-5; D possibly uses TRBD1 or TRBD2 (6 bases each). V lost 4 bases, J lost 0 bases, and 22 bases lay in between. From germline, CDR1 is SGHRS and CDR2 YFSETQ. The CDR3 is made up of 18 amino acids. The CDR3 coding sequence is TGCGCCAGCAGCCCGGGCCGGGGGCCAAATACGTACCAAGAGACCCAGTACTTC. Translation gives CASSPGRGPNTYQETQYF.

There are a few counts of this clonotype. The chain recombines TRBV29-1 with TRBJ2-2, with D possibly being TRBD1 (6 bases). V was shortened by 3 bases and J by 0 bases, with 8 bases between the two germline ends. The CDR3 spans 14 residues. Germline V CDR1 and CDR2: SQVTM, ANQGSEA. CDR3 DNA sequence: TGCAGCGTTGACAGGGGAACGAACACCGGGGAGCTGTTTTTT. This gives the protein CSVDRGTNTGELFF.

This clonotype was counted ten times or more. The chain uses TRBV9 and TRBJ2-1; 12 nucleotides line up with TRBD2. The V and J ends lost 2 bases and 8 bases, in that order; junction bases with no gene match: 5. This CDR3 region has 15 residues. Per the germline V gene, CDR1 is SGDLS and CDR2 is YYNGEE. As DNA, the CDR3 is TGTGCCAGCAGCGTTGCGGCTAGCGGGAGGGATGAGCAGTTCTTC. It encodes CASSVAASGRDEQFF.

This clonotype turned up a few times. The chain joins TRBV5-1 to TRBJ2-1, with a possible D match to TRBD2 (5 bases). Germline CDR1 reads SGHRS; CDR2 reads YFSETQ. Trimming removed 0 bases from V and 2 bases from J, with 9 bases in between. This CDR3 is 15 amino acids long. The CDR3 reads CASSLAATTYNEQFF. The CDR3 bases are TGCGCCAGCAGCTTGGCAGCGACTACCTACAATGAGCAGTTCTTC.

The V and J genes are TRBV20-1 and TRBJ2-7; 13 bases fit TRBD2. The V gene's germline CDR1 is DFQATT and CDR2 SNEGSKA (reference sequence). J was trimmed by 1 base and V by 0 bases; bases with no gene match: 3. This CDR3 region has 16 residues. In DNA, the CDR3 is TGCAGTGCTAGAGACCGGACTAGCGGGGGATCCTACGAGCAGTACTTC. It is translated as CSARDRTSGGSYEQYF.

This clonotype was observed a handful of times. DNA of the CDR3: TGTGCCAGCAGCGTAGGACTAGCGGGAGGATCGTACACCGGGGAGCTGTTTTTT. It codes for CASSVGLAGGSYTGELFF. V and J are TRBV9 and TRBJ2-2; 13 nucleotides align to TRBD2. CDR3 size: 18 residues. The germline V gene encodes CDR1 SGDLS and CDR2 YYNGEE. V gave up 0 bases and J gave up 3 bases; unmatched junction bases: 5.

This clonotype was recorded at least ten times. The chain couples TRBV4-3 to TRBJ1-1; D possibly corresponds to TRBD1 (5 bases). CDR1 LGHNA and CDR2 YSLEER come from the germline V gene. The CDR3 consists of 13 residues. V was shortened by 0 bases and J by 11 bases, with 13 bases between the two germline ends. The CDR3 region has the DNA TGCGCCAGCAGCCAAGATATTGAGGGGCTGGCTTTCTTT. It specifies CASSQDIEGLAFF.

The J gene is TRBJ2-3, the V gene TRBV7-3; 12 bases align to TRBD2. The CDR3 totals 17 residues. Trimming cost V 5 bases and J 0 bases; bases outside gene matches: 6. Germline V gene sequence: CDR1 SGHTA, CDR2 FQGTGA. CDR3 protein: CASSARTSGTSTDTQYF. CDR3 DNA: TGTGCCAGCAGCGCGCGGACTAGCGGGACTAGCACAGATACGCAGTATTTT.

V usage is TRBV28 and J usage is TRBJ1-6; 9 bases are a match to TRBD1. Per germline, CDR1 MDHEN and CDR2 SYDVKM. CDR3 length: 14 residues. J lost 10 bases, V lost 5 bases, and 6 bases had no gene match. The CDR3 DNA follows: TGTGCCAGCAGTAACGGACAGGGGTTGTCACCCCTCCACTTT. This gives the protein CASSNGQGLSPLHF. The full variable domain, in which reference TRBV28 and TRBJ1-6 provide the parts outside the CDR3, is DVKVTQSSRYLVKRTGEKVFLECVQDMDHENMFWYRQDPGLGLRLIYFSYDVKMKEKGDIPEGYSVSREKKERFSLILESASTNQTSMYLCASSNGQGLSPLHFGNGTRLTVT.

This clonotype was detected a few times. V is TRBV6-1 and J is TRBJ1-5; the match to TRBD1 covers 10 bases. With 6 bases clipped from V and 5 bases from J, the junction kept 4 bases outside the gene matches. From germline, CDR1 is MNHNS and CDR2 SASEGT. CDR3 length: 14 residues. CDR3: CASSKDRGDQPQHF. The CDR3 DNA reads as TGTGCCAGCAGCAAGGACAGGGGGGATCAGCCCCAGCATTTT.

This clonotype was seen only a few times. The chain links TRBV7-3 to TRBJ1-2, with 8 bases identical to TRBD1. The V segment lost 5 bases and the J segment 3 bases; nucleotides outside the gene matches: 5. Germline lookup yields CDR1 SGHTA and CDR2 FQGTGA. The CDR3 runs 14 residues. The CDR3 protein is CASSTPDRDYGYTF. The CDR3, as DNA: TGTGCCAGCAGCACCCCGGACAGGGACTATGGCTACACCTTC.

This clonotype was seen many times. V gene TRBV12-3 or TRBV12-4 combines with J gene TRBJ2-2; 9 nucleotides match TRBD1. The V and J ends lost 5 bases and 4 bases, in that order; junction bases with no gene match: 5. This CDR3 contains 15 residues. The CDR3 sequence: CASSPRQGGTGELFF. CDR3 coding DNA: TGTGCCAGCAGTCCTCGACAGGGGGGCACCGGGGAGCTGTTTTTT.

About this clonotype: A much larger clonotype is one base distant, so this may be a read error. V is TRBV7-8 and J is TRBJ2-5; 7 bases align to TRBD1. The junction had 9 bases not matched to a gene; V was cut back by 6 bases and J by 5 bases. This CDR3 spans 14 amino acids. Looked up from germline, CDR1 is SGHVS and CDR2 is FQNEAQ. Here the CDR3 DNA reads TGTGCCAGCAGGGAAGGGACAGTCCACGAGACCCAGTACTTC. This translates into CASREGTVHETQYF.

This clonotype was observed a handful of times. The genes are TRBV18 and TRBJ1-2, with no clear D. Germline lookup yields CDR1 KGHSH and CDR2 LQKENI. V was trimmed by 6 bases and J by 2 bases, leaving 13 bases between them. This CDR3 comprises 14 residues. The CDR3 spells CASSMSGYNYGYTF. Here the CDR3 DNA reads TGTGCCAGCTCCATGTCGGGCTACAACTATGGCTACACCTTC. Supplemented by reference TRBV18 and TRBJ1-2, the full variable domain reads NAGVMQNPRHLVRRRGQEARLRCSPMKGHSHVYWYRQLPEEGLKFMVYLQKENIIDESGMPKERFSAEFPKEGPSILRIQQVVRGDSAAYFCASSMSGYNYGYTFGSGTRLTVV.

There are a few counts of this clonotype. The CDR3 DNA reads TGTGCCAGCAGTGAGGGGATAGACAGGGACAGTGAAACAGATACGCAGTATTTT. Its translation is CASSEGIDRDSETDTQYF. The chain recombines TRBV6-1 with TRBJ2-3, with 7 bases aligning to TRBD1. CDR1 and CDR2 from the germline V gene are MNHNS and SASEGT. The CDR3 runs 18 residues. J was trimmed by 3 bases and V by 3 bases; bases with no gene match: 15.

V gene TRBV7-2 combines with J gene TRBJ2-3; D is possibly TRBD2 (5 bases). The CDR3 contains 15 residues. In germline, CDR1 is SGHTA, CDR2 FQGNSA. V was pared by 1 base and J by 3 bases, with 11 bases between. CDR3 sequence reads: CASSLDTSFTDTQYF. CDR3 nucleotides: TGTGCCAGCAGCTTAGACACTAGTTTTACAGATACGCAGTATTTT. Based on the CDR3 plus reference TRBV7-2 and TRBJ2-3, the full variable domain is GAGVSQSPSNKVTEKGKDVELRCDPISGHTALYWYRQSLGQGLEFLIYFQGNSAPDKSGLPSDRFSAERTGGSVSTLTIQRTQQEDSAVYLCASSLDTSFTDTQYFGPGTRLTVL.